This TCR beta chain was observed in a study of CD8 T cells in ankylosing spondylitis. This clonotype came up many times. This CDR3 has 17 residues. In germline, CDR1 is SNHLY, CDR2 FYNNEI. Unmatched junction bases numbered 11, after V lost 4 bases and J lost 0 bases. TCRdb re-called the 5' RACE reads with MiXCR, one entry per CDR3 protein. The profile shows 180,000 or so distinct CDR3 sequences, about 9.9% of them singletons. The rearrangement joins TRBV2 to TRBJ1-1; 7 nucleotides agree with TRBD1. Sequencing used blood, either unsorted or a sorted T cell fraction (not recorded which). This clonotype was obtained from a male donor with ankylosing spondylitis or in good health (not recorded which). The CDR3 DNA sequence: TGTGCCAGCAGTGCGAGGGGCAGGGGGTTTTTGAACACTGAAGCTTTCTTT. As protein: CASSARGRGFLNTEAFF.